Listed below are T cell receptor beta chains from one sample, sequenced in a study of cytomegalovirus exposure and HLA in healthy donors. Method: immunoSEQ multiplex PCR; TCRdb's copy keeps in-frame clones and lacks some. The sample has around 130,000 clones; 75% to 90% are singletons. Sequenced input: PBMCs. The receptors shown here come from a woman under 40 in good health and CMV-seropositive. Both conserved end residues are part of each CDR3. D genes are given only for firm matches. Clone size is not always given. Where it is, it says once, few, many or a class for expanded clones.

d_gene,abundance,j_gene,len,v_gene,CDR3aa,CDR3nt
.,.,TRBJ1-4,12,TRBV29-1,CSVGQGNEKLFF,TGCAGCGTGGGACAAGGTAATGAAAAACTGTTTTTT
TRBD1,.,TRBJ2-5,16,TRBV5-8,CASSYGQGTSRETQYF,TGTGCCAGCAGCTACGGACAGGGCACGTCCAGAGAGACCCAGTACTTC
TRBD1,once,TRBJ1-2,15,TRBV25-1,CASSELGQGKDGYTF,TGTGCCAGCAGTGAACTGGGACAGGGCAAGGATGGCTACACCTTC
TRBD2,.,TRBJ2-1,21,TRBV9,CASSPGTSGRAITTSYNEQFF,TGTGCCAGCAGCCCCGGGACTAGCGGGAGGGCAATAACCACCTCCTACAATGAGCAGTTCTTC
.,few,TRBJ1-1,14,TRBV6-1,CASSKPIAGSEAFF,TGTGCCAGCAGTAAACCGATAGCGGGCAGTGAAGCTTTCTTT
.,.,TRBJ1-5,14,TRBV6-1,CASSAGLSNQPQHF,TGTGCCAGCAGCGCCGGACTGTCCAATCAGCCCCAGCATTTT
TRBD1,.,TRBJ2-5,15,TRBV7-9,CASSRSSGGEETQYF,TGTGCCAGCAGCCGTTCATCAGGGGGTGAGGAGACCCAGTACTTC
.,few,TRBJ2-5,15,TRBV7-6,CASSLDWAEQETQYF,TGTGCCAGCAGCTTAGATTGGGCAGAACAAGAGACCCAGTACTTC
TRBD1,once,TRBJ2-1,17,TRBV5-1,CASSSLLTGQGANEQFF,TGCGCCAGCAGCTCCCTTTTAACGGGACAGGGGGCCAATGAGCAGTTCTTC
TRBD2,.,TRBJ2-5,17,TRBV5-8,CASSSYPGLAGLETQYF,TGTGCCAGCAGCTCTTATCCGGGACTAGCGGGGTTGGAGACCCAGTACTTC
TRBD2,.,TRBJ2-1,15,TRBV13,CASSPPGLLYNEQFF,TGTGCCAGCAGCCCACCGGGACTACTTTACAATGAGCAGTTCTTC
.,.,TRBJ2-3,12,TRBV30,CAWSLVGRGQYF,TGTGCCTGGAGTCTGGTCGGGAGAGGGCAGTATTTT
.,.,TRBJ1-5,13,TRBV9,CASSPALDQPQHF,TGTGCCAGCAGCCCTGCCCTAGATCAGCCCCAGCATTTT